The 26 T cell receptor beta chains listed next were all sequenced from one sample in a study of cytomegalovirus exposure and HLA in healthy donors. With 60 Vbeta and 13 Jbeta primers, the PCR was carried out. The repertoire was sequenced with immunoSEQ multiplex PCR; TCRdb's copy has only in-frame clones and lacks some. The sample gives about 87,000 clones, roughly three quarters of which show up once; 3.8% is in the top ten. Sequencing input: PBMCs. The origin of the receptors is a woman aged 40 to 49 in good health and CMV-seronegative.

The CDR3 region is CASSVGEQTYREQYF. CDR3 nucleotides: TGTGCCAGCAGCGTAGGCGAACAGACATACCGCGAGCAGTACTTC. The chain recombines TRBV9 with TRBJ2-7; D gene uncertain. The CDR3 totals 15 residues. Germline CDR1 and CDR2: SGDLS and YYNGEE. Deletions cut 0 bases from V and 6 bases from J, with 16 bases between.

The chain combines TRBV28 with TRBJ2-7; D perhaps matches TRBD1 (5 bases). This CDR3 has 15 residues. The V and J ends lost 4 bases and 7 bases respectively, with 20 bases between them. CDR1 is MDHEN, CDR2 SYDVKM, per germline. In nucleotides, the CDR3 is TGTGCCAGCAGTTCTGCCGACAGCCGCCGGTCGGAGCAGTACTTC. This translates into CASSSADSRRSEQYF.

The CDR3: CASSPYRGAVYEQYF. In DNA form, the CDR3 reads TGTGCCAGCTCACCGTACAGGGGGGCGGTCTACGAGCAGTACTTC. V and J are TRBV18 and TRBJ2-7; 8 bases match TRBD1. The CDR3 is 15 residues long. Trimming at V came to 3 bases and at J to 3 bases, leaving 7 bases not matched to a gene. From germline, CDR1 is KGHSH and CDR2 LQKENI.

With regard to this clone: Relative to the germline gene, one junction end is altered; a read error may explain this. CDR3 sequence (DNA): TGTGCCGGCAGCACAAACGGGGGAAACACCATATATTTT. This gives the protein CAGSTNGGNTIYF. The genes are TRBV7-2 and TRBJ1-3; D not certain. The germline V gene encodes CDR1 SGHTA and CDR2 FQGNSA. CDR3 length: 13 residues.

The CDR3 here is CASSGGQGHGTDTQYF. In DNA, the CDR3 is TGCGCCAGCAGCGGGGGACAGGGCCATGGCACAGATACGCAGTATTTT. The rearrangement links TRBV5-1 to TRBJ2-3, with TRBD1 matching over 9 bases. Losses at the gene ends were 4 bases for V and 1 base for J; bases not matched to a gene: 7. Germline CDR1 and CDR2: SGHRS and YFSETQ. CDR3 size: 16 residues. The variable domain in full, completed from reference TRBV5-1 and TRBJ2-3, reads KAGVTQTPRYLIKTRGQQVTLSCSPISGHRSVSWYQQTPGQGLQFLFEYFSETQRNKGNFPGRFSGRQFSNSRSEMNVSTLELGDSALYLCASSGGQGHGTDTQYFGPGTRLTVL.

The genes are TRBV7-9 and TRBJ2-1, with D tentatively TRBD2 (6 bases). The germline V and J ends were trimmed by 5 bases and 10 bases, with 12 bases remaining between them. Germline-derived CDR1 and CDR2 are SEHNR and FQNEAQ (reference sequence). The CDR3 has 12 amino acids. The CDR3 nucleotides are TGTGCCAGCAGCCTGGGACTCCGAGAGCAGTTCTTC. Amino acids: CASSLGLREQFF.

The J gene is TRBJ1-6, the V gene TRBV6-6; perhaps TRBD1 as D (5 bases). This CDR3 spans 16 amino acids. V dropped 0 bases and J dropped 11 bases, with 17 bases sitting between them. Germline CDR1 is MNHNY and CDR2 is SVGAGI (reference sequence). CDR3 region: CASSYSSWQGVPPLHF. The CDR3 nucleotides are TGTGCCAGCAGTTACTCGAGTTGGCAGGGTGTTCCACCCCTCCACTTT.

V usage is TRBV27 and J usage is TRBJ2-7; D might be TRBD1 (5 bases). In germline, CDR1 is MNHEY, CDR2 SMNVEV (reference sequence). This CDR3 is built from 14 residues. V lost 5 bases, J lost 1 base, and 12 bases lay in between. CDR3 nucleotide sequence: TGTGCCAGCAGTACATTTGGGGCTTCCTACGAGCAGTACTTC. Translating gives CASSTFGASYEQYF.

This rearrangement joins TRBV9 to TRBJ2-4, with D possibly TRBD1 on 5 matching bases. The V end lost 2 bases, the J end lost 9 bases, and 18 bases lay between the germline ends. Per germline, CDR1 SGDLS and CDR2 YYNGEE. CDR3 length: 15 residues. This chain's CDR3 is CASSVTDNPQAIQYF. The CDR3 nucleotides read TGTGCCAGCAGCGTGACGGACAACCCCCAGGCCATTCAGTACTTC.

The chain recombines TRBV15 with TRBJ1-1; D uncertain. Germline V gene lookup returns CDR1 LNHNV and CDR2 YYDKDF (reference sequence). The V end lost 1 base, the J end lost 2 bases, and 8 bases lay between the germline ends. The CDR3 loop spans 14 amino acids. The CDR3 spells CATSRVQVNTEAFF. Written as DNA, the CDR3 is TGTGCCACCAGCAGAGTCCAGGTAAACACTGAAGCTTTCTTT.

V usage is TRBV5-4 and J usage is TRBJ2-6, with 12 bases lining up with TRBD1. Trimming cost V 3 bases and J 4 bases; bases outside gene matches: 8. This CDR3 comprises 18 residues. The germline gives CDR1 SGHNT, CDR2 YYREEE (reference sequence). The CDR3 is CASSSSRDRGPGANVLTF. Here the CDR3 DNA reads TGTGCCAGCAGCTCGTCCCGGGACAGGGGGCCCGGGGCCAACGTCCTGACTTTC.

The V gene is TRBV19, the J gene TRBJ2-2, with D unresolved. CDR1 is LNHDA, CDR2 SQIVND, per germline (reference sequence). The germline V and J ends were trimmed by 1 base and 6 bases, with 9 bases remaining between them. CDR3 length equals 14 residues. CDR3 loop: CASSIGQRSGELFF. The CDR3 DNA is TGTGCCAGTAGTATAGGGCAGAGGTCCGGGGAGCTGTTTTTT.

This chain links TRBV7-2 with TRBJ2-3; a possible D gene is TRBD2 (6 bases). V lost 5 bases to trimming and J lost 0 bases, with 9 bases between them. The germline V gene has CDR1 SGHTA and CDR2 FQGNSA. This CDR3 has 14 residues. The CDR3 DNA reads TGTGCCAGCAGCGGGAGCGGGAGCACAGATACGCAGTATTTT. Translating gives CASSGSGSTDTQYF.

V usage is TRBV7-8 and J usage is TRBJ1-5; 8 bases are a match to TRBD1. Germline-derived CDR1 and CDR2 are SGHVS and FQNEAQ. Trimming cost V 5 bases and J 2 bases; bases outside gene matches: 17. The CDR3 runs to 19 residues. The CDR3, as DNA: TGTGCCAGCAGCCAAGAACACAGGGGGAGTATGGTAGGCAATCAGCCCCAGCATTTT. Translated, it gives CASSQEHRGSMVGNQPQHF.

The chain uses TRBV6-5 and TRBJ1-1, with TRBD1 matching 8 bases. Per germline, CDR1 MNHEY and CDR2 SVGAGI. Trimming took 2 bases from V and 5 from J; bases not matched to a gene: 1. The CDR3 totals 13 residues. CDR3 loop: CASSYRQGTEAFF. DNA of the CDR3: TGTGCCAGCAGTTACCGACAGGGGACTGAAGCTTTCTTT.

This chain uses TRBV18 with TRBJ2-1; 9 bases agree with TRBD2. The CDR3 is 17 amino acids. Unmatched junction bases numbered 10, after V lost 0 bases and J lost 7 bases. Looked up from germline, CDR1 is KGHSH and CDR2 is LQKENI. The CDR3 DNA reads TGTGCCAGCTCACCACCGGGAGGACTAGCGATGACAAATGAGCAGTTCTTC. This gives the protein CASSPPGGLAMTNEQFF.

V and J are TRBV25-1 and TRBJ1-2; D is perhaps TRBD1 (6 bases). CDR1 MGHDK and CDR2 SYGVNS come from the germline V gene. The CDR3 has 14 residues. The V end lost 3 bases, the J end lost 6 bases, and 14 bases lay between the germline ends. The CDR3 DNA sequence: TGTGCCAGCAGTGATGAGTGGCAGGGGAATGGCTACACCTTC. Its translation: CASSDEWQGNGYTF.

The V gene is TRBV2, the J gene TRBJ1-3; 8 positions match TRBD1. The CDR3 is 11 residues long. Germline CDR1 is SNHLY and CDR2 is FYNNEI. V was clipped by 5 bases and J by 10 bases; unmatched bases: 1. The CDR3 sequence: CASSRDRTIYF. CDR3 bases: TGTGCCAGCAGTCGGGACAGGACCATATATTTT.

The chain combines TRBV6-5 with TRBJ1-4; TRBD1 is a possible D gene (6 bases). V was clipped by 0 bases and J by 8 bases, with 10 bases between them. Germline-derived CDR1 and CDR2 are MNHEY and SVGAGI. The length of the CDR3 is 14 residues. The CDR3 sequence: CASSYSQGREKLFF. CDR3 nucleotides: TGTGCCAGCAGTTACTCACAGGGCAGGGAAAAACTGTTTTTT.

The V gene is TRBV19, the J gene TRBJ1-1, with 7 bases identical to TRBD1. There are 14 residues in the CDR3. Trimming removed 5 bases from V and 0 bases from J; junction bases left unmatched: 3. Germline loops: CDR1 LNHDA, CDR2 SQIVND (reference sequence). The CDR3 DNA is TGTGCCAGTAGTGACAGGGCGGTGAACACTGAAGCTTTCTTT. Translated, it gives CASSDRAVNTEAFF.

CDR3 region: CAWSTDTQYF. As DNA, the CDR3 is TGTGCCTGGTCGACAGATACGCAGTATTTT. The rearrangement joins TRBV30 to TRBJ2-3, with no clear D. The V and J ends lost 5 bases and 3 bases respectively, with 3 bases between them. From germline, CDR1 is GTSNPN and CDR2 SVGIG (reference sequence). This CDR3 is built from 10 residues.

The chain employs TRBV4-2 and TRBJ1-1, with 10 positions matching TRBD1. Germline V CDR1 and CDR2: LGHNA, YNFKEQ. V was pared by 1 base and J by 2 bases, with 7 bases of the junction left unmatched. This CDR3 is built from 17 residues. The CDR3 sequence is CASSQGPTGGKNTEAFF. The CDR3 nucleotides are TGTGCCAGCAGCCAAGGACCGACAGGGGGCAAAAACACTGAAGCTTTCTTT.

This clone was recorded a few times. DNA of the CDR3: TGCAGCGCCCACAGGGGGACCATGAACACTGAAGCTTTCTTT. Amino acids: CSAHRGTMNTEAFF. The chain uses TRBV29-1 and TRBJ1-1; the match to TRBD1 covers 8 bases. In germline, CDR1 is SQVTM, CDR2 ANQGSEA. The V gene end was trimmed by 7 bases and the J gene end by 0 bases; junction bases not matched to a gene: 7. This CDR3 comprises 14 residues.

The chain's CDR3 is CASSQQGSGSEKLFF. Written as DNA, the CDR3 is TGCGCCAGCAGTCAACAGGGAAGTGGTAGTGAAAAACTGTTTTTT. The chain uses TRBV5-1 and TRBJ1-4; tentative D call: TRBD1 (6 bases). The CDR3 runs to 15 residues. Trimming stripped 5 bases from V and 7 bases from J, with 18 bases between. Germline V gene lookup returns CDR1 SGHRS and CDR2 YFSETQ.

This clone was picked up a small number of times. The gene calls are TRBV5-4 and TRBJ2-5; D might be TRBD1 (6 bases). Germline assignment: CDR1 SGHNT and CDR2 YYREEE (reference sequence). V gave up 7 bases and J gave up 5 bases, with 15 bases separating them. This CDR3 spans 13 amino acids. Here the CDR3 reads CASGTKGVETQYF. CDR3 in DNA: TGTGCCAGCGGGACAAAAGGGGTCGAGACCCAGTACTTC. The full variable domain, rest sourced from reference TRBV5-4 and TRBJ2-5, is ETGVTQSPTHLIKTRGQQVTLRCSSQSGHNTVSWYQQALGQGPQFIFQYYREEENGRGNFPPRFSGLQFPNYSSELNVNALELDDSALYLCASGTKGVETQYFGPGTRLLVL.

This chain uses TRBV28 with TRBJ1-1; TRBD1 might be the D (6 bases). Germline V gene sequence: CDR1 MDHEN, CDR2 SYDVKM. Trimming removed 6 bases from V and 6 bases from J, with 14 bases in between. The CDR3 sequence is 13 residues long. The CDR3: CASSEHGGAEAFF. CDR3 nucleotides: TGTGCCAGCAGCGAACATGGGGGCGCTGAAGCTTTCTTT. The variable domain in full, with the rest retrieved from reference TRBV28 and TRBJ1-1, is DVKVTQSSRYLVKRTGEKVFLECVQDMDHENMFWYRQDPGLGLRLIYFSYDVKMKEKGDIPEGYSVSREKKERFSLILESASTNQTSMYLCASSEHGGAEAFFGQGTRLTVV.